Described below is a single T cell receptor beta chain sequence and its context. What it recognizes is unknown. Unique molecular identifiers were present on the cDNA, which also gained a universal primer site by template switching. TCRdb re-called the 5' RACE reads through MiXCR, storing one row per CDR3 protein. The table has 500,000 to 550,000 distinct CDR3 sequences, roughly a fifth seen once. The record originates from a study of identical twins. General study points: Memory repertoires lacked the insertion deficit that abundant cord blood beta clonotypes showed. Out-of-frame alpha sequences shared between twins exhibited an excess of low generation probability. In beta out-of-frame sequences, the excess sharing between twins was weaker.

Germline V CDR1 and CDR2: SGHRS, YFSETQ. There are 15 residues in the CDR3. The ends were cut back, 7 bases at V and 6 bases at J, with 23 bases in the middle. These data also featured in a second study, about T cells expressing NK-cell markers.

J is TRBJ2-7 and V is TRBV5-1, with D possibly TRBD2 on 6 matching bases. What was sequenced was CD4+ T cells sorted from blood. The origin of this receptor is a woman between 18 and 29 years old in good health. DNA of the CDR3: TGCGCCAGCCTCCTGACTGTCGGGAGCAAGGGCGAGCAGTACTTC. This gives the protein CASLLTVGSKGEQYF.